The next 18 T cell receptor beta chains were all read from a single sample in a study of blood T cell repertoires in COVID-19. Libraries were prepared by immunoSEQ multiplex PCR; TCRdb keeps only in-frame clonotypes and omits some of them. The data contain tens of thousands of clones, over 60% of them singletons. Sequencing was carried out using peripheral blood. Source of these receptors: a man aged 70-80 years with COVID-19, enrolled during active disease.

The chain's CDR3 is CATRDRGANYGYTF. Written as DNA, the CDR3 is TGTGCCACCCGGGACAGGGGAGCTAACTATGGCTACACCTTC. The rearrangement uses TRBV19 and TRBJ1-2, with TRBD1 matching 10 bases. Germline V gene sequence: CDR1 LNHDA, CDR2 SQIVND (reference sequence). CDR3 length: 14 residues. Trimming at V came to 10 bases and at J to 0 bases, leaving 5 bases not matched to a gene.

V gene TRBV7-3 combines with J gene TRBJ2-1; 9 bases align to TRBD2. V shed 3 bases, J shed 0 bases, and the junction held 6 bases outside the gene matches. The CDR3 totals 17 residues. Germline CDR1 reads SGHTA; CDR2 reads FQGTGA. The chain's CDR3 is CASSLGTSSSSYNEQFF. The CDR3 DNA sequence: TGTGCCAGCAGCTTGGGGACTAGCTCTAGCTCCTACAATGAGCAGTTCTTC.

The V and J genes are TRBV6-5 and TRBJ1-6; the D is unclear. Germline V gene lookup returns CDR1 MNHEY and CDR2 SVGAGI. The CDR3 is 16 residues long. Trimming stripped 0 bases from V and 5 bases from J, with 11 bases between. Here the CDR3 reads CASSYSIYGDNSPLHF. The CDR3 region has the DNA TGTGCCAGCAGTTACTCGATTTACGGAGATAATTCACCCCTCCACTTT.

The CDR3 DNA reads as TGTGCCAGCAGTTCCGCCTGGCAGGGGTCCCACGAGCAGTACTTC. The encoded protein is CASSSAWQGSHEQYF. The chain couples TRBV6-5 to TRBJ2-7; D may be TRBD1 (6 bases). Germline CDR1 is MNHEY and CDR2 is SVGAGI. CDR3 length: 15 residues. The germline V and J ends were trimmed by 4 bases and 5 bases, with 18 bases remaining between them.

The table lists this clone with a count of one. CDR3 coding DNA: TGTGCCTGGAGTAATCCAACTGCCGGGGAACGTGGCTACACCTTC. This gives the protein CAWSNPTAGERGYTF. The chain couples TRBV30 to TRBJ1-2, with D hard to call. CDR1 and CDR2 from the germline V gene are GTSNPN and SVGIG (reference sequence). Trimming removed 2 bases at V and 7 bases at J, with 20 bases between. This CDR3 contains 15 residues.

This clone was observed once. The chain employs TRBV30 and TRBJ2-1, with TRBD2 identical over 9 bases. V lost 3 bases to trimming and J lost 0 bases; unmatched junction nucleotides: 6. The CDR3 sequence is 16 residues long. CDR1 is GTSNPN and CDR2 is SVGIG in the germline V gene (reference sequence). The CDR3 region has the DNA TGTGCCTGGAGACGTAGCGGGAGTGGCTCCTACAATGAGCAGTTCTTC. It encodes CAWRRSGSGSYNEQFF.

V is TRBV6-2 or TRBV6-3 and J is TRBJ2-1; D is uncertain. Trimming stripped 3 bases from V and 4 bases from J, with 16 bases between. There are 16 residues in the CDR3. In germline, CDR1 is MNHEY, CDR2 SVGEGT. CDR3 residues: CASSYTTGEVYNEQFF. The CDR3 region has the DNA TGTGCCAGCAGTTATACGACTGGCGAGGTTTACAATGAGCAGTTCTTC.

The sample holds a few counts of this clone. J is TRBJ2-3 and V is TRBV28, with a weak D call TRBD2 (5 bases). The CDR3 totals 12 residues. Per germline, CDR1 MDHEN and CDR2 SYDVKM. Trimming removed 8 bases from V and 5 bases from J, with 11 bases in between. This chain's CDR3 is CASDPRGDTQYF. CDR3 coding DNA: TGTGCCAGCGACCCCCGGGGAGATACGCAGTATTTT.

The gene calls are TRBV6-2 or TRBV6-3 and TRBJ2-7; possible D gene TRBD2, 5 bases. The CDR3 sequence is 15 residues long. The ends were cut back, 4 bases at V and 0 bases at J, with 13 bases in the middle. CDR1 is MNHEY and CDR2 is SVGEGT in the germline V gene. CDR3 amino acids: CASSFPTGSSYEQYF. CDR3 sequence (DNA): TGTGCCAGCAGTTTCCCGACGGGGAGCTCCTACGAGCAGTACTTC.

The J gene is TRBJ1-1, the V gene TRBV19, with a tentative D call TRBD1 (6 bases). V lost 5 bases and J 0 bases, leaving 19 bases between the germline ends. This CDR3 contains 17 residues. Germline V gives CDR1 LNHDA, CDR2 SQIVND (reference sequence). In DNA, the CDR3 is TGTGCCAGTAGTCCAGGGGCGAAACTTCTACTGAACACTGAAGCTTTCTTT. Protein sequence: CASSPGAKLLLNTEAFF.

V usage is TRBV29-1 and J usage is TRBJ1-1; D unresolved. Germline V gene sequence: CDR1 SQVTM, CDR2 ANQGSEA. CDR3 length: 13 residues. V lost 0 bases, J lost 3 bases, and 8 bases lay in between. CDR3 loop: CSVEDGRDTEAFF. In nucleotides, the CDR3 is TGCAGCGTTGAAGATGGGAGGGACACTGAAGCTTTCTTT.

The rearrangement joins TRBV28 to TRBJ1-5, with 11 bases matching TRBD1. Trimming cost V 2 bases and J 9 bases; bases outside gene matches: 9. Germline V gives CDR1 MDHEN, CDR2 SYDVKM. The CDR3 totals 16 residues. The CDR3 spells CASSLGQGAPLRPQHF. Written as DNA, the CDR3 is TGTGCCAGCAGTTTAGGACAGGGGGCGCCGCTTAGGCCCCAGCATTTT.

The CDR3 coding sequence is TGCGCCAGCAGCTTGCGGGACAGCGGCGTCTCCTATAATTCACCCCTCCACTTT. Amino acid sequence: CASSLRDSGVSYNSPLHF. The J gene is TRBJ1-6, the V gene TRBV5-1; 7 bases fit TRBD1. This CDR3 has 18 amino acids. V lost 1 base, J lost 0 bases, and 7 bases stayed unmatched. The germline V gene encodes CDR1 SGHRS and CDR2 YFSETQ.

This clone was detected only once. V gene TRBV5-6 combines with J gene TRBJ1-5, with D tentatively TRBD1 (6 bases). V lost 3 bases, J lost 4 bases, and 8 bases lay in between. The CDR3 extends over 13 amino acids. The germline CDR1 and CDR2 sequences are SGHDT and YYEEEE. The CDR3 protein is CASSSTGNQPQHF. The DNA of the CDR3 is TGTGCCAGCAGCTCGACAGGAAATCAGCCCCAGCATTTT.

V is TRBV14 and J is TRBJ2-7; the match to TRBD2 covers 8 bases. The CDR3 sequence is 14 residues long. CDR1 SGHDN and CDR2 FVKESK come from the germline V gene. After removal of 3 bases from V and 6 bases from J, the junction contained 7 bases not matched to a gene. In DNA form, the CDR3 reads TGTGCCAGCAGCCAGATTGGACTAGCCGCCGAGCAGTACTTC. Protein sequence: CASSQIGLAAEQYF.

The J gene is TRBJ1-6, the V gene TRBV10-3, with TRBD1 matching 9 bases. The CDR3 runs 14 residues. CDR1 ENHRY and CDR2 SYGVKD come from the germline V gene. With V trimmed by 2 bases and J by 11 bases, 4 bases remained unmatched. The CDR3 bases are TGTGCCATCAGTGAGGGACAGGGGTTAACACCCCTCCACTTT. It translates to CAISEGQGLTPLHF.

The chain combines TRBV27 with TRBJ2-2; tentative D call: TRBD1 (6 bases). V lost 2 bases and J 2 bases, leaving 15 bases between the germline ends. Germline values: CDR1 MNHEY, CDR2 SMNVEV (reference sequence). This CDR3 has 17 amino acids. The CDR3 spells CASSLRTVSTNTGELFF. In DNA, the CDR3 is TGTGCCAGCAGTTTAAGGACAGTCTCAACCAACACCGGGGAGCTGTTTTTT.

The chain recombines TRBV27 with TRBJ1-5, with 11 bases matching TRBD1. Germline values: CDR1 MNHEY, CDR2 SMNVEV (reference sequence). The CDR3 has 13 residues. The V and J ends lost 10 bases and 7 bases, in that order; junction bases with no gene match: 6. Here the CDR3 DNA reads TGTGCCATCGGACAGGGGGCGGGACAGCCCCAGCATTTT. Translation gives CAIGQGAGQPQHF.